Listed below are T cell receptor beta chains from one sample, sequenced in a study of response to subunit inactivated influenza vaccine. TCRdb recomputed calls from the RT-PCR reads with MiXCR, one row per CDR3 protein. The sample includes about 580,000 distinct CDR3 sequences, roughly 15% of them seen just once. The starting material was PBMCs from blood, obtained 11 to 12 days after vaccination. Receptors were obtained from a man in his forties or fifties who received an inactivated influenza vaccine. The CDR3 runs from the conserved cysteine through the conserved F or W. Each record gives: CDR3 length, V gene, clone size, CDR3 protein. Size values are once, few and many counts, or a class for expanded clones, and some rows have none.

11 TRBV6-2/TRBV6-3 many CATQRSGELFF
14 TRBV6-2/TRBV6-3 few CASSYPQGYQPQHF
12 TRBV10-3 many CATRTGGVGYTF
16 TRBV12-3/TRBV12-4 many CASSLATNTGRDEQYF
14 TRBV9 few CASSIGEGAAEAFF
15 TRBV6-2/TRBV6-3 . CASSYGGVNTGELFF
15 TRBV28 few CASSRSDSYNSPLHF
16 TRBV5-1 . CASSLVGKGGYNEQFF
16 TRBV6-5 . CASSLIRTGGNTEAFF
14 TRBV20-1 few CSARPGLAGGPRFF
16 TRBV9 few CASSVGAGLSGNTIYF
12 TRBV20-1 . CSAHHRGDGYTF
11 TRBV7-9 . CASGKFLEQYF
18 TRBV6-5 . CASIRGPWTGVSTGELFF
17 TRBV4-1 . CASSRSETRGQGSEQFF
13 TRBV19 once CASSDGTSPGTDF
15 TRBV5-5 . CASSQAGGYNYGYTF
15 TRBV20-1 few CSARGEGGAYNEQFF
14 TRBV5-1 few CASLRDSLQNEQFF
14 TRBV20-1 . CSASDRGDNSPLHF
13 TRBV7-3 few CASSYDRAGELFF
13 TRBV7-3 . CASSFGGAHEQFF